This T cell receptor (beta chain) came from a study of T cells in Graves' hyperthyroidism and ophthalmopathy. This clonotype was counted between two and nine times. Participants, patients aged 18 to 65, had newly diagnosed hyperthyroidism with a duration under 2 months. Amplification of TCR beta CDR3 regions used RNA as the template. With the HTBI primer set, the TCR CDR3 went through a first round of RT-PCR. TCRdb passed the multiplex PCR reads through MiXCR, listing each CDR3 protein once. The sample lists about 400,000 distinct CDR3 sequences, 15% to 18% occurring once. The sequenced material came from blood. This clonotype was obtained from a woman aged 18-29 years with Graves' hyperthyroidism.

The CDR3 is CASSLEGLRNTIYF. CDR3 DNA sequence: TGTGCCAGCAGCTTAGAAGGGCTCAGAAACACCATATATTTT. The chain carries TRBV11-2 and TRBJ1-3; D not resolved. Trimming removed 0 bases from V and 5 bases from J, with 8 bases in between. CDR1 SGHAT and CDR2 FQNNGV come from the germline V gene. The CDR3 consists of 14 residues.